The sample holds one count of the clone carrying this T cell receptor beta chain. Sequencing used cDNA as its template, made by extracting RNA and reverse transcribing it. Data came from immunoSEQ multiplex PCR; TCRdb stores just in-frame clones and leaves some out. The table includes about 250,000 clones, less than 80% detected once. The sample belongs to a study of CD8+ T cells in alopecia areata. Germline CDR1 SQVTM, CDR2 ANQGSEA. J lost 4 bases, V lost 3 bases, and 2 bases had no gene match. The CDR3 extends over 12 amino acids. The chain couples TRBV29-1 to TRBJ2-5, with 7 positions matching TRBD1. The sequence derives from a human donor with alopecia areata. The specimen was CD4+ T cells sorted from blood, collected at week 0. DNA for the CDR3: TGCAGCGTTGAGACAGGGATAGAGACCCAGTACTTC. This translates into CSVETGIETQYF.